The 14 T cell receptor beta chains listed next were all sequenced from one sample in a study of radiation and T cells in renal cell carcinoma. TCRdb keeps only in-frame clones here, not all; method: immunoSEQ multiplex PCR. Of 150,000 to 200,000 clones listed, roughly 90% are singletons. Time point denoted: blood 4 weeks post-SBRT, at nephrectomy. The sample's treatment: 15 Gy SBRT to primary tumor, nephrectomy 4 weeks later. This specimen consisted of blood, obtained from a patient whose treatment included radiotherapy and nephrectomy. These receptors originate from a woman in her forties or fifties with renal cell carcinoma.

V gene TRBV6-1 combines with J gene TRBJ1-5; no clear D. Germline values: CDR1 MNHNS, CDR2 SASEGT. CDR3 length: 13 residues. The V end lost 6 bases, the J end lost 2 bases, and 8 bases lay between the germline ends. This chain's CDR3 is CASSQDRNQPQHF. The DNA of the CDR3 is TGTGCCAGCAGCCAAGACCGCAATCAGCCCCAGCATTTT.

CDR3 DNA: TGTGCCAGCAGTTCAAGGGTTGGCGGGGAGCTGTTTTTT. Protein sequence: CASSSRVGGELFF. The chain joins TRBV27 to TRBJ2-2; D remains ambiguous. Germline lookup yields CDR1 MNHEY and CDR2 SMNVEV (reference sequence). This CDR3 is 13 amino acids long. Trimming stripped 4 bases from V and 7 bases from J, with 10 bases between.

The J gene is TRBJ1-1, the V gene TRBV7-2; D is unclear. CDR3 length: 14 residues. Germline CDR1 and CDR2: SGHTA and FQGNSA. Trimming removed 1 base from V and 4 bases from J, with 10 bases in between. CDR3 nucleotides: TGTGCCAGCAGCTTAGATCGGGTGGGCACTGAAGCTTTCTTT. It specifies CASSLDRVGTEAFF.

The CDR3, as DNA: TGTGCCAGCAGCTTATGGACAGGGGGCTTATGGATCGGTAATTCACCCCTCCACTTT. Protein product: CASSLWTGGLWIGNSPLHF. J is TRBJ1-6 and V is TRBV21-1; the table assigns TRBD1, which was not confirmed against the DNA. TRBV21-1 is designated a pseudogene. CDR3 length equals 19 residues.

The chain links TRBV7-8 to TRBJ2-4, with a weak D call TRBD1 (6 bases). Trimming took 2 bases from V and 1 from J, leaving 6 bases between them. Germline V CDR1 and CDR2: SGHVS, FQNEAQ. The CDR3 sequence is 14 residues long. For the CDR3, the DNA is TGTGCCAGCAGCTTACAGGGGGCCAAAAACATTCAGTACTTC. Translated: CASSLQGAKNIQYF. The full variable domain, completed using reference TRBV7-8 and TRBJ2-4, is GAGVSQSPRYKVAKRGQDVALRCDPISGHVSLFWYQQALGQGPEFLTYFQNEAQLDKSGLPSDRFFAERPEGSVSTLKIQRTQQEDSAVYLCASSLQGAKNIQYFGAGTRLSVL.

The chain employs TRBV29-1 and TRBJ2-5, with D uncertain. The CDR3 consists of 10 residues. V was clipped by 6 bases and J by 2 bases, with 4 bases between them. CDR1 SQVTM and CDR2 ANQGSEA come from the germline V gene. In nucleotides, the CDR3 is TGCAGCGTATTTCAAGAGACCCAGTACTTC. Its protein is CSVFQETQYF.

This clone occurred once. This rearrangement joins TRBV7-3 to TRBJ2-2; the match to TRBD2 covers 11 bases. Germline CDR1 is SGHTA and CDR2 is FQGTGA. The CDR3 loop spans 18 amino acids. J was trimmed by 0 bases and V by 3 bases; bases with no gene match: 6. CDR3 bases: TGTGCCAGCAGCTTTGCTAGCGGGGGGCAGGCGAACACCGGGGAGCTGTTTTTT. Protein product: CASSFASGGQANTGELFF.

This chain joins TRBV5-1 and TRBJ1-6; D is ambiguous. CDR3 size: 14 residues. Trimming left V 0 bases short and J 6 bases short, with 7 bases between. CDR1 and CDR2 (germline): SGHRS, YFSETQ. The DNA for the CDR3 is TGCGCCAGCAGCTTGGAGTGGATTAATTCACCCCTCCACTTT. The encoded protein is CASSLEWINSPLHF.

This chain links TRBV5-1 with TRBJ2-5; 7 bases map to TRBD1. The CDR3 contains 15 residues. Unmatched junction bases numbered 5, after V lost 1 base and J lost 2 bases. Germline CDR1 is SGHRS and CDR2 is YFSETQ. For the CDR3, the DNA is TGCGCCAGCAGCTTGCCCCAGGGGGTACAAGAGACCCAGTACTTC. Its protein is CASSLPQGVQETQYF.

CDR3 DNA sequence: TGTGCCAGCAGCTTTACAGGGGGTAGGAGTAACTATGGCTACACCTTC. Residues: CASSFTGGRSNYGYTF. The rearrangement joins TRBV7-9 to TRBJ1-2; 8 nucleotides align to TRBD1. J gave up 1 base and V 3 bases, and 7 bases lay outside the gene matches. The germline V gene has CDR1 SEHNR and CDR2 FQNEAQ (reference sequence). The CDR3 extends over 16 amino acids.

Of note for this clone: Other nucleotide sequences from this sample produce the same CDR3. The chain employs TRBV7-6 and TRBJ2-7, with 12 bases lining up with TRBD2. J lost 0 bases, V lost 5 bases, and 2 bases had no gene match. The CDR3 runs to 15 residues. Germline values: CDR1 SGHVS, CDR2 FNYEAQ. CDR3 sequence: CASSLGLAGSYEQYF. In DNA, the CDR3 is TGTGCCAGCAGCCTGGGACTAGCGGGCTCCTACGAGCAGTACTTC.

Of note for this clone: The junction departs from germline at one end; a sequencing error may be responsible. The chain uses TRBV2 and TRBJ2-5; 7 bases line up with TRBD2. The germline gives CDR1 SNHLY, CDR2 FYNNEI. This CDR3 has 13 residues. The CDR3 nucleotides read TGTGCCAGCATGGGGGGGAGCCAAGAGTCCCAGTACTTC. It encodes CASMGGSQESQYF.

Written as DNA, the CDR3 is TGCGCCAGCAGCGACAGGGTTTCGGGAGGCTACACCTTC. Its protein is CASSDRVSGGYTF. The chain links TRBV5-1 to TRBJ1-2; 7 nucleotides match TRBD1. Unmatched junction bases numbered 8, after V lost 4 bases and J lost 8 bases. This CDR3 comprises 13 residues. In germline, CDR1 is SGHRS, CDR2 YFSETQ.

This rearrangement joins TRBV6-1 to TRBJ1-1; 9 bases match TRBD1. The CDR3 sequence is 14 residues long. Trimming removed 3 bases from V and 6 bases from J; junction bases left unmatched: 5. The germline V gene has CDR1 MNHNS and CDR2 SASEGT. The chain's CDR3 is CASSDGTGIPEAFF. CDR3 bases: TGTGCCAGCAGTGACGGGACAGGGATCCCTGAAGCTTTCTTT.